This section outlines one TCR beta chain sequence together with its context. Its antigen is as yet unknown. The CDR3 extends over 14 amino acids. Trimming took 5 bases from V and 6 from J; bases not matched to a gene: 6. Per the germline V gene, CDR1 is MNHEY and CDR2 is SVGAGI. The sample belongs to a study of OX40 agonist ivuxolimab in advanced cancers. Study-wide results and caveats: Certain nonresponders likewise exhibited a low normalized T-cell clonal expansion. Partial responders receiving 0.1-3.0 mg/kg showed among the lowest clonal expansion.

Libraries were prepared by immunoSEQ multiplex PCR; TCRdb keeps only in-frame clonotypes and omits some of them. The table includes about 25,000 clones, approximately 78% detected once. The genes are TRBV6-5 and TRBJ2-3; 9 nucleotides agree with TRBD1. The specimen was CD4+ or CD8+ T cells sorted from blood, collected in a trial of the OX40 agonist ivuxolimab. The clonotype originates from an adult with an advanced solid tumor such as melanoma, head and neck, liver or kidney cancer. CDR3 protein: CASSDRTGADTQYF. In nucleotides, the CDR3 is TGTGCCAGCAGTGACCGGACAGGGGCTGATACGCAGTATTTT.